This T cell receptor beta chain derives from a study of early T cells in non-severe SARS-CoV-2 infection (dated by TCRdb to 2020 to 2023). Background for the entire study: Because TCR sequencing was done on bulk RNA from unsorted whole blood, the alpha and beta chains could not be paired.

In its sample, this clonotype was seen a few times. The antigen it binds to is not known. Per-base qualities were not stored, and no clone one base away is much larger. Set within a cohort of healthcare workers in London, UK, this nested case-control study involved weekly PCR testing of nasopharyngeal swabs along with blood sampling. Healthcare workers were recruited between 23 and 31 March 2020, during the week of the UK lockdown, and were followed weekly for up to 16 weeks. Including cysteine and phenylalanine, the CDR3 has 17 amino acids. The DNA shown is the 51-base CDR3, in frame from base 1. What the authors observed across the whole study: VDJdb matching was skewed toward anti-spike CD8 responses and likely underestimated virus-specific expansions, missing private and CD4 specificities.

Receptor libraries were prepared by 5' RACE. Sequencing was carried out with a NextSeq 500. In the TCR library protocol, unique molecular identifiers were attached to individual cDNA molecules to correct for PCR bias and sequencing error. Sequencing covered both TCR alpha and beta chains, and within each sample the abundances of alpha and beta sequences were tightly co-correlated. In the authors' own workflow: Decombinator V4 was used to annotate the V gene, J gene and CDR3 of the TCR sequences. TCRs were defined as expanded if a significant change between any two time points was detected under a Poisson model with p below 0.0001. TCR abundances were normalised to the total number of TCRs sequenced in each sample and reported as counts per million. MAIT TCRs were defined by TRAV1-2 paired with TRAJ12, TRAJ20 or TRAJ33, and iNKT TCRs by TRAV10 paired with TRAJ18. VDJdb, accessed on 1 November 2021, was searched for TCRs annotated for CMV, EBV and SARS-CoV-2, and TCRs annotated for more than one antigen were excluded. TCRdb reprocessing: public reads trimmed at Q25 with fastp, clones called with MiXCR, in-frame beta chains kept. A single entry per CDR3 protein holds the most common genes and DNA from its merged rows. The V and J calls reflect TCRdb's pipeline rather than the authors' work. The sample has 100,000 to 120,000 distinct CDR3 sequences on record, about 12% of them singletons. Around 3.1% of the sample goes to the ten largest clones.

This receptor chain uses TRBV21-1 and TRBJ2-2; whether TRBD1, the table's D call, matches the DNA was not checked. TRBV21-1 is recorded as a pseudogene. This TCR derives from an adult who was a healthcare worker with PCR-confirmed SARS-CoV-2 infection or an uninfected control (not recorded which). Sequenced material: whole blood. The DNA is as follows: TGTGCCAGCAGAGGACAGGGGGCCTTCGCGAACACCGGGGAGCTGTTTTTT. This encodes CASRGQGAFANTGELFF.